The rows below give T cell receptor beta chains drawn from one sample of a study of monozygotic twins with inflammatory bowel disease. Reanalyzing the 5' RACE reads, TCRdb keeps one entry per CDR3 protein, without DNA. This table holds 300,000 to 350,000 distinct CDR3 sequences. The sample was blood. The receptors were sampled from a human donor with ulcerative colitis or Crohn's disease, or a healthy co-twin of an affected twin (not recorded which). Both conserved end residues are part of each CDR3.

j_gene | v_gene | CDR3aa
TRBJ2-6 | TRBV14 | CASSQERQGGLVGWANVLTF
TRBJ1-3 | TRBV29-1 | CSVGTGGNTIYF
TRBJ1-1 | TRBV5-1 | CASSLVGSADTEAFF
TRBJ1-2 | TRBV5-1 | CASSLGQPGNYGYTF
TRBJ1-5 | TRBV10-2 | CASSTGQPSNQPQHF
TRBJ1-5 | TRBV20-1 | CSARPPGANQPQHF
TRBJ2-2 | TRBV27 | CASSLAGRTGELFF
TRBJ2-3 | TRBV27 | CASAVKGAEDYTQYF
TRBJ2-3 | TRBV27 | CASSAGTGVGSTQYF
TRBJ2-5 | TRBV25-1 | CASSDSLEGAKETQYF
TRBJ2-5 | TRBV27 | CASSRLGTSGIQETQYF
TRBJ2-7 | TRBV20-1 | CSATRPPGGDKGYEQYF
TRBJ1-1 | TRBV5-1 | CASSSGGAGQAFF
TRBJ2-7 | TRBV4-3 | CASSQDWAGASYEQYF
TRBJ1-5 | TRBV28 | CASYPAKGRNQPQHF
TRBJ2-7 | TRBV7-9 | CASSRQGRVEQYF
TRBJ1-2 | TRBV28 | CASSGNRPGYTF
TRBJ1-2 | TRBV20-1 | CSTHGGNYGYTF
TRBJ2-7 | TRBV20-1 | CSAPTLPEGGRCYEQYF
TRBJ1-6 | TRBV2 | CASSDRGGSPLHF
TRBJ2-1 | TRBV11-2 | CASSLVRRSAGFNEQFF
TRBJ1-1 | TRBV29-1 | CSVDDREWRALF
TRBJ1-5 | TRBV7-8 | CASSFGGFNQPQHF
TRBJ2-2 | TRBV4-1 | CASSHGTGGFKNTGELFF
TRBJ1-6 | TRBV7-2 | CASSIHPGQGYSPLHF
TRBJ2-1 | TRBV21-1 | CASSYTRGLEQFF
TRBJ1-1 | TRBV12-3/TRBV12-4 | CASSLGGDTEAFF
TRBJ1-1 | TRBV28 | CASSSKYHTEAFF
TRBJ2-1 | TRBV5-5 | CASSLAFRTGVINEQFF
TRBJ2-1 | TRBV7-2 | CASSPALAGVVFEEQFF
TRBJ2-5 | TRBV3-1 | CASSRTGTEQETQYF
TRBJ2-2 | TRBV5-4 | CASSLAGGRTGELFF
TRBJ2-2 | TRBV28 | CASTARWGPPNTGELFF
TRBJ2-7 | TRBV7-9 | CASSSTTGIYEQYF
TRBJ2-1 | TRBV9 | CASSPQAGGLTNEQFF
TRBJ1-5 | TRBV27 | CASSPGWGQPQHF
TRBJ1-1 | TRBV30 | CASKGGGGTEAFF
TRBJ2-7 | TRBV28 | CASRTSGGNYEQYF
TRBJ2-3 | TRBV27 | CASRPTDRDTQYF
TRBJ2-3 | TRBV5-1 | CASGSVWGSGTDTQYF
TRBJ2-1 | TRBV12-3/TRBV12-4 | CASRTSGRKFNEQFF
TRBJ2-3 | TRBV20-1 | CSTGGPGDTQYF
TRBJ2-7 | TRBV29-1 | CSVSHASYEQYF
TRBJ2-1 | TRBV4-1 | CASSLSSEQYNEQFF
TRBJ1-5 | TRBV5-1 | CASSLGQAPNQPQHF
TRBJ2-2 | TRBV28 | CASKRGQGPRRTGELFF
TRBJ2-5 | TRBV20-1 | CSARTGLAEETQYF
TRBJ1-2 | TRBV30 | CAWKEGALGYTF
TRBJ1-2 | TRBV20-1 | CSARDLQVTYGYTF
TRBJ1-1 | TRBV20-1 | CSARDFRRALNTEAFF
TRBJ2-3 | TRBV30 | CAWSTATDTQYF
TRBJ2-7 | TRBV28 | CASSKQGPGYEQYF
TRBJ2-1 | TRBV5-6 | CASSSTTSGLYNEQFF
TRBJ1-4 | TRBV5-1 | CASSVDRFATNEKLFF
TRBJ2-7 | TRBV30 | CAWSVPSRYEQYF
TRBJ2-1 | TRBV29-1 | CSVAPGQGIYNEQFF
TRBJ1-2 | TRBV5-4 | CASSLVEYGYTF
TRBJ2-5 | TRBV25-1 | CASSELMRGQYQETQYF
TRBJ2-3 | TRBV3-1 | CASSLTSGGFTDTQYF